This is a list of T cell receptor beta chains from one sample in a study of blood T cell repertoires in COVID-19. Libraries were prepared by immunoSEQ multiplex PCR; TCRdb keeps only in-frame clonotypes and omits some of them. Of roughly 350,000 clones listed, 70% to 90% are singletons. Sequenced input: peripheral blood. Receptors were obtained from a young woman with COVID-19, enrolled during active disease. CDR3s include the opening cysteine and the closing phenylalanine or tryptophan. A D gene is named only where the DNA matches it firmly. The size of a clone is reported for some rows only, either as once, few or many, or as a class for expanded clones.

J gene,clone size,V gene,D gene,CDR3 DNA,CDR3 protein
TRBJ1-2,NA,TRBV3-1/TRBV3-2,TRBD1,TGTGCCAGCAGCCAAGATGGGACAGGGAATGGCTACACCTTC,CASSQDGTGNGYTF
TRBJ2-2,NA,TRBV5-8,NA,TGTGCCAGCAGCCCCTCAGGGATCTTTGGCGGGGAGCTGTTTTTT,CASSPSGIFGGELFF
TRBJ2-2,NA,TRBV2,TRBD2,TGTGCCAGCAGGGACCGGACTAGTTGGGCCGGGGAGCTGTTTTTT,CASRDRTSWAGELFF
TRBJ2-2,NA,TRBV19,TRBD1,TGTGCCAGTAGGGGAGGGACAGGGGGAACCGGGGAGCTGTTTTTT,CASRGGTGGTGELFF
TRBJ1-1,NA,TRBV2,NA,TGTGCCAGCAGTGTCCGGGATGAAGCTTTCTTT,CASSVRDEAFF
TRBJ2-2,NA,TRBV5-4,NA,TGTGCCAGCAGCGAACCGGGTCCTTGGGGCGCCGGGGAGCTGTTTTTT,CASSEPGPWGAGELFF
TRBJ2-7,NA,TRBV27,NA,TGTGCCAGCCGTCGGAGAGACAGTTCCTACGAGCAGTACTTC,CASRRRDSSYEQYF
TRBJ2-1,NA,TRBV2,TRBD2,TGTGCCAGCAATCCGGGACTAGCGGTCCATGAGCAGTTCTTC,CASNPGLAVHEQFF
TRBJ2-2,NA,TRBV30,NA,TGTGCCTGGAGTTCACTACCGGGATTCAAAAACACCGGGGAGCTGTTTTTT,CAWSSLPGFKNTGELFF
TRBJ2-6,NA,TRBV3-1/TRBV3-2,TRBD1,TGTGCCAGCAGCCACCTGACAGGGCTAGGGGCCAACGTCCTGACTTTC,CASSHLTGLGANVLTF
TRBJ2-5,NA,TRBV10-3,NA,TGTGCCATCAGTGAGTCTAGAGAGAGAGAGACCCAGTACTTC,CAISESRERETQYF
TRBJ2-1,NA,TRBV7-2,NA,TGTGCCAGCAGCTTGGGCGGGTCAAGCTCCTACAATGAGCAGTTCTTC,CASSLGGSSSYNEQFF
TRBJ2-4,NA,TRBV10-2,TRBD2,TGCGCCAGCAGTGAGGGGGGACTAGCGCCTAAGAAGGACATTCAGTACTTC,CASSEGGLAPKKDIQYF
TRBJ2-1,NA,TRBV9,NA,TGTGCCAGCAGCCTGGAGACCGAATACAATGAGCAGTTCTTC,CASSLETEYNEQFF
TRBJ2-5,NA,TRBV4-1,TRBD1,TGCGCCAGCAGCCAAGACAGGGGGCGCCGGGAGACCCAGTACTTC,CASSQDRGRRETQYF
TRBJ2-1,NA,TRBV9,NA,TGTGCCAGCAGCGCTTTCTTGTCGAGCTCCTACAATGAGCAGTTCTTC,CASSAFLSSSYNEQFF
TRBJ2-5,NA,TRBV7-8,TRBD2,TGTGCCAGCAGCTTAGGGACTAGAGACCAAGAGACCCAGTACTTC,CASSLGTRDQETQYF
TRBJ1-5,NA,TRBV6-1,NA,TGTGCCAGCAGTGAATGGGGCCGGTACAATCAGCCCCAGCATTTT,CASSEWGRYNQPQHF
TRBJ1-1,NA,TRBV23-1,NA,TGCGCCAGGAACATGAACACTGAAGCTTTCTTT,CARNMNTEAFF
TRBJ2-2,NA,TRBV28,TRBD1,TGTGCCAGCAGTCGCAGGGGGCTCGGGACCGGGGAGCTGTTTTTT,CASSRRGLGTGELFF
TRBJ2-7,NA,TRBV5-1,NA,TGCGCCAGCAGCTTAACCCCCGGGAGCTACGAGCAGTACTTC,CASSLTPGSYEQYF
TRBJ1-1,NA,TRBV28,NA,TGTGCCAGCAACCCGACTGCACACACTGAAGCTTTCTTT,CASNPTAHTEAFF
TRBJ1-2,NA,TRBV5-4,TRBD1,TGTGCCAGCAGCCCCGGGACAGGAGGTCACTCGGATTATGGCTACACCTTC,CASSPGTGGHSDYGYTF
TRBJ1-1,NA,TRBV25-1,TRBD1,TGTGCCAGCAGCCGGGACAGCTATGAAGCTTTCTTT,CASSRDSYEAFF
TRBJ2-1,NA,TRBV4-3,TRBD2,TGCGCCAGCAGCCAAGGAGCGGGAGGGCCAATCAATGAGCAGTTCTTC,CASSQGAGGPINEQFF
TRBJ2-1,NA,TRBV7-8,NA,TGTGCCAGCAGCCCCCCCAGGGCAGATGAGCAGTTCTTC,CASSPPRADEQFF
TRBJ1-5,NA,TRBV19,NA,TGTGCCAGTAGTCAAGTACTCAATCAGCCCCAGCATTTT,CASSQVLNQPQHF
TRBJ2-7,few,TRBV19,TRBD1,TGTGCCAGTAGTCGGGACAGACAATTCTACGAGCAGTACTTC,CASSRDRQFYEQYF